The clone carrying this T cell receptor beta chain was counted at least ten times. Its target is unknown. The data derive from a study of T cell repertoires in cytomegalovirus infection. Turning to the study itself: Public TCR beta signatures marked donors with CMV infection and the matching HLA.

CDR1 and CDR2 from the germline V gene are MNHNS and SASEGT. Trimming pared 5 bases from V and 8 bases from J, leaving 13 bases between. The CDR3 extends over 13 amino acids. TCRdb recomputed calls from the reads with MiXCR, one row per CDR3 protein. Among approximately 320,000 distinct CDR3 sequences listed, more than 8% were seen once. Study-wide points: What dominated the ex vivo response were HLA-C-restricted CMV-specific TCR beta clonotypes. Using cumulative public TCR beta family frequency, the authors identified those who carried CMV together with the relevant HLA.

This clonotype was sampled from a human donor in good health (CMV status not recorded). Some clones in this sample may be carry-over from other donors' samples. This chain joins TRBV6-1 and TRBJ2-4; no clear D. Sequenced material: PBMCs. The CDR3 protein is CASSYSFSDIQYF. The CDR3 DNA reads TGTGCCAGCAGTTACTCCTTCTCGGACATTCAGTACTTC.